This TCR beta chain was retrieved from a study of T-cell memory formation after mild COVID-19. At the level of the study: TCR clusters were mostly donor specific. The study's findings and limits: Some SARS-CoV-2-responding clones were already detected in memory before infection. Most CD4+ clones that shrank were in CM and EM, while CD8+ ones turned up in EMRA. Later expanders leaned CD4+, whereas day 15 to 85 contracting clones were balanced CD4/CD8.

A remark on this clonotype: Its target is unknown.

TCRdb analysed the 5' RACE reads with MiXCR anew, one entry per CDR3 protein. The table has some 210,000 distinct CDR3 sequences, around 27% seen once; the top ten hold around 10%. The junction had 16 bases not matched to a gene; V was cut back by 6 bases and J by 6 bases. Germline V gene data show CDR1 as MNHEY and CDR2 as SVGEGT. The CDR3 has 16 residues. This clonotype was sampled from an adult woman who had mild COVID-19 (a few samples of this study predate the infection). Cell type and time point are not known. Input material: PBMCs or a T cell subset sorted from them (not recorded which). The chain uses TRBV6-2 or TRBV6-3 and TRBJ1-1, with TRBD1 identical over 7 bases. Here the CDR3 DNA reads TGTGCCAGCAGGTCTACAGGGGCCCCATCCGGATCTGAAGCTTTCTTT. Protein sequence: CASRSTGAPSGSEAFF.